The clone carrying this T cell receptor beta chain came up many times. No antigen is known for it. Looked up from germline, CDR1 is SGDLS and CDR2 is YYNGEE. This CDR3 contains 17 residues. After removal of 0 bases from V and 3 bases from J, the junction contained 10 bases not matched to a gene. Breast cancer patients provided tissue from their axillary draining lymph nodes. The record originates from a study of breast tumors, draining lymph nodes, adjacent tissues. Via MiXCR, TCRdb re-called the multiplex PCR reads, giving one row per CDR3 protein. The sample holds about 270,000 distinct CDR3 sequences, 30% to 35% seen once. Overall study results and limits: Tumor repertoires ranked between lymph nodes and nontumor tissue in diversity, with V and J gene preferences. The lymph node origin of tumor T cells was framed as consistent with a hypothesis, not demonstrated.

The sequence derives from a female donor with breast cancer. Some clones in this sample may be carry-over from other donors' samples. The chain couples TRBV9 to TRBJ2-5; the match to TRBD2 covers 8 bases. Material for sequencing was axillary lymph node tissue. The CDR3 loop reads CASSVGAGAGGKETQYF. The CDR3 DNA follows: TGTGCCAGCAGCGTAGGGGCCGGGGCGGGAGGAAAAGAGACCCAGTACTTC. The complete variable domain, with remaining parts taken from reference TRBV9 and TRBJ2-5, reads DSGVTQTPKHLITATGQRVTLRCSPRSGDLSVYWYQQSLDQGLQFLIQYYNGEERAKGNILERFSAQQFPDLHSELNLSSLELGDSALYFCASSVGAGAGGKETQYFGPGTRLLVL.